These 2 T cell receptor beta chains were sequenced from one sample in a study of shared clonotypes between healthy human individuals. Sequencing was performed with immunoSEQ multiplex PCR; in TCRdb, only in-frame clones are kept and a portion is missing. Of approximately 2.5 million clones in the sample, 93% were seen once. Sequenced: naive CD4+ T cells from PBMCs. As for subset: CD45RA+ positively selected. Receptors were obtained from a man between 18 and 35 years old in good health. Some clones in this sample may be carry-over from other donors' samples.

The DNA of the CDR3 is TGTGCCAGCAGCGGAGTGAGGGCCAACGTCCTGACTTTC. Encoded protein: CASSGVRANVLTF. This chain uses TRBV27 with TRBJ2-6; D remains unclear. Germline CDR1 reads MNHEY; CDR2 reads SMNVEV (reference sequence). The V end lost 6 bases, the J end lost 5 bases, and 8 bases lay between the germline ends. The CDR3 is made up of 13 amino acids. The variable domain in full, completed from reference TRBV27 and TRBJ2-6, reads EAQVTQNPRYLITVTGKKLTVTCSQNMNHEYMSWYRQDPGLGLRQIYYSMNVEVTDKGDVPEGYKVSRKEKRNFPLILESPSPNQTSLYFCASSGVRANVLTFGAGSRLTVL.

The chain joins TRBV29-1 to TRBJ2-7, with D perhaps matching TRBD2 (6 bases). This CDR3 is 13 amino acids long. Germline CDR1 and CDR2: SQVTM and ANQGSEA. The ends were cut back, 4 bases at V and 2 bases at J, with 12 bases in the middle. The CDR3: CSVAQRATYEQYF. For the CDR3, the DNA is TGCAGCGTTGCGCAGCGGGCCACCTACGAGCAGTACTTC.